This record concerns one T cell receptor beta chain sequence. The antigen remains unidentified. These data belong to a study of cytomegalovirus exposure and HLA in healthy donors. General study findings and limits: Some V segments, including TRBV6-2 and TRBV6-3, were excluded as indistinguishable. Prior analysis indicated that the majority of TCR beta V segments exhibited productivity approximately 87% or approximately 30% of the time. Trimming of TCR beta V- and J-genes showed a link, identified in a later analysis, to a missense DCLRE1C variant. The study flagged approximately 180 TCR beta chains as cytomegalovirus-associated.

V shed 2 bases and J 4 bases; nucleotides not matched to a gene: 10. Per the germline V gene, CDR1 is SNHLY and CDR2 is FYNNEI. The CDR3 runs 16 residues. PCR was performed using 60 Vbeta and 13 Jbeta primers. This table comes from immunoSEQ multiplex PCR, and its TCRdb copy is limited to in-frame clones, with some not included. Of some 200,000 clones in the sample, more than 65% are singletons; the top ten hold 0.63%. The chain joins TRBV2 to TRBJ2-7; 8 bases line up with TRBD1. The TCR was taken from a man aged 18 to 30 in good health and CMV-seronegative. The specimen sequenced was PBMCs. In DNA form, the CDR3 reads TGTGCCAGCAGTGAACTCTGGCAGGGGGCATTGTACGAGCAGTACTTC. The encoded protein is CASSELWQGALYEQYF.